This T cell receptor (beta chain) was observed in a study of post-analysis software for immune sequencing data. Overall study findings and caveats: Among roughly 5 TRBV segments more frequent in patients than controls were TRBV5-6, TRBV5-1 and TRBV20-1.

Unique molecular identifiers featured in each of the TCR beta cDNA libraries. Via MiXCR, TCRdb re-called the PCR reads, giving one row per CDR3 protein. The sample includes over 150,000 distinct CDR3 sequences, about 32% of them seen just once. Worth noting for this clonotype: Antigen specificity is unknown.

CDR1 and CDR2 from the germline V gene are DFQATT and SNEGSKA (reference sequence). The CDR3 is 12 amino acids. V is TRBV20-1 and J is TRBJ2-7, with D perhaps TRBD1 (5 bases). The better agreement between TRBJ2-5 and the DNA end casts doubt on the J call. The TCR sequence derives from a girl aged 10 to 17 with multiple sclerosis. Sequences were obtained from blood. The CDR3 region has the DNA TGCAGTGCTAGAGTAGGGGTGGAGACCCAGTACTTC. It translates to CSARVGVETQYF.